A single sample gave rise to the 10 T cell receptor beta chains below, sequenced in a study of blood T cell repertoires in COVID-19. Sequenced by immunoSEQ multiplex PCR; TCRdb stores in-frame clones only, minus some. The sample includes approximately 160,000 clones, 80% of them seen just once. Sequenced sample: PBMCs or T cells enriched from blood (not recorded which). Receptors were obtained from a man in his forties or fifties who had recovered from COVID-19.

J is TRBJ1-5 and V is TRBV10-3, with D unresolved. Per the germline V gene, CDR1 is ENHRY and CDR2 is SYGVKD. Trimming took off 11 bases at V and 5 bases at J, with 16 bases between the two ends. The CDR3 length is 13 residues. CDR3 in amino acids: CASRGGEDQPQHF. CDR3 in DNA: TGTGCCTCACGGGGAGGAGAGGATCAGCCCCAGCATTTT.

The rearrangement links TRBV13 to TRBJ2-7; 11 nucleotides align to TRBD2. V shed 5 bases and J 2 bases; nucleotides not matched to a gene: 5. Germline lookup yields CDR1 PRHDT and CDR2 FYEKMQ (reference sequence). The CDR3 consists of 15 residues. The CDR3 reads CASSGLAGGPYEQYF. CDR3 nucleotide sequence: TGTGCCAGCAGCGGATTAGCGGGGGGGCCCTACGAGCAGTACTTC.

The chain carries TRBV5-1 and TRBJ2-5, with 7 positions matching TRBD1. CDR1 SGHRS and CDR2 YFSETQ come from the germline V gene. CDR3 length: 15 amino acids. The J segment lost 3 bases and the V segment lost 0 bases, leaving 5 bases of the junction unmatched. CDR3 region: CASSLEGAREETQYF. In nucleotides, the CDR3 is TGCGCCAGCAGCTTGGAGGGGGCCCGAGAAGAGACCCAGTACTTC. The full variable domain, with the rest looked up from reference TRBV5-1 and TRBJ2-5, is KAGVTQTPRYLIKTRGQQVTLSCSPISGHRSVSWYQQTPGQGLQFLFEYFSETQRNKGNFPGRFSGRQFSNSRSEMNVSTLELGDSALYLCASSLEGAREETQYFGPGTRLLVL.

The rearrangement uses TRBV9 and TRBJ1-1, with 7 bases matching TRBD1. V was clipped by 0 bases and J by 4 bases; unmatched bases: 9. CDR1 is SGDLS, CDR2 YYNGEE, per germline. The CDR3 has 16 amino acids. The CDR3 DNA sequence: TGTGCCAGCAGCGTAGATCCAGGGGGAATTGGCACTGAAGCTTTCTTT. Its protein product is CASSVDPGGIGTEAFF.

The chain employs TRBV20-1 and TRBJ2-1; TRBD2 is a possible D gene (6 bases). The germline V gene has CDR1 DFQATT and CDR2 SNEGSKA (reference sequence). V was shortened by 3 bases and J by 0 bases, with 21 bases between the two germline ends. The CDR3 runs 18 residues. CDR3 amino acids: CSASGSLVAGSSYNEQFF. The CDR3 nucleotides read TGCAGTGCTAGTGGGTCACTAGTGGCGGGGAGCTCCTACAATGAGCAGTTCTTC.

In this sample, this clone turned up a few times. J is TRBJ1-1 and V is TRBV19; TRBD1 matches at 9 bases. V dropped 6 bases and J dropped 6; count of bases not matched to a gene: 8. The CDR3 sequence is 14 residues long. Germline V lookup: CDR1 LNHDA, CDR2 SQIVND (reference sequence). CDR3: CASSMTGGLAEAFF. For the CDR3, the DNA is TGTGCCAGTAGCATGACAGGGGGACTTGCTGAAGCTTTCTTT.

CDR3 residues: CASSPGTGGDTQYF. The CDR3 coding sequence is TGTGCCAGCAGCCCCGGGACAGGAGGGGATACGCAGTATTTT. The rearrangement joins TRBV9 to TRBJ2-3, with 8 positions matching TRBD1. The V gene's germline CDR1 is SGDLS and CDR2 YYNGEE. CDR3 length equals 14 residues. After removal of 4 bases from V and 6 bases from J, the junction contained 7 bases not matched to a gene.

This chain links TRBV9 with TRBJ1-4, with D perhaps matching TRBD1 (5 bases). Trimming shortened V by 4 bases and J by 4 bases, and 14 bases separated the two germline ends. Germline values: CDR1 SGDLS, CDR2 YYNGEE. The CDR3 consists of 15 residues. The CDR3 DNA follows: TGTGCCAGCAGCCCCCCAGGGTTGGGTAATGAAAAACTGTTTTTT. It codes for CASSPPGLGNEKLFF.

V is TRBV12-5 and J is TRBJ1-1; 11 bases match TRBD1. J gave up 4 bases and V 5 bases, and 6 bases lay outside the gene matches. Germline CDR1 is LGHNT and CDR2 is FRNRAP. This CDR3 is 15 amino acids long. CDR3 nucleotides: TGTGCTAGTGGTAGAAGGGACAGGGGGTTCACTGAAGCTTTCTTT. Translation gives CASGRRDRGFTEAFF.

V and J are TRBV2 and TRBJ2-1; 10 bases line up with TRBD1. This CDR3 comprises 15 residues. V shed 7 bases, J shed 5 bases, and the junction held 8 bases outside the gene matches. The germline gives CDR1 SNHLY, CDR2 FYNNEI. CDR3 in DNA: TGTGCCAGCACCCGGGGGACAGGGGCCCACAATGAGCAGTTCTTC. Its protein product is CASTRGTGAHNEQFF.